One sample yielded the 3 T cell receptor beta chains listed below, sequenced in a study of post-analysis software for immune sequencing data. The study's findings and limits: TRBV5-6, TRBV5-1 and TRBV20-1 belonged to a set of roughly 5 TRBV segments that were more frequent in patients than controls.

Unique-molecular-identifier-tagged TCR beta cDNA libraries were used. TCRdb itself ran the PCR reads through MiXCR, one entry per CDR3 protein. The sample has around 400,000 distinct CDR3 sequences; roughly 40% are singletons. No antigen is known for these receptors. Sequencing was done on a sample of blood. The receptors derive from a girl between 2 and 10 years old with multiple sclerosis.

This chain joins TRBV11-2 and TRBJ1-1, with D hard to call. CDR3 size: 14 residues. The germline V gene has CDR1 SGHAT and CDR2 FQNNGV. Trimming left V 4 bases short and J 1 base short, with 10 bases between. CDR3 sequence: CASSYTLKNTEAFF. The DNA for the CDR3 is TGTGCCAGCAGCTATACTCTAAAGAACACTGAAGCTTTCTTT.

V and J are TRBV3-1 and TRBJ1-1; unclear D gene. V dropped 6 bases and J dropped 8 bases, with 10 bases sitting between them. CDR3 length: 11 residues. Germline lookup yields CDR1 LGHDT and CDR2 YNNKEL (reference sequence). The CDR3 protein is CASSSGLEAFF. The CDR3 DNA reads TGTGCCAGCAGTTCTGGATTAGAAGCTTTCTTT.

This clonotype was counted once. The chain has TRBV7-9 and TRBJ2-1; D call uncertain. V lost 3 bases and J 2 bases, leaving 8 bases between the germline ends. Germline loops: CDR1 SEHNR, CDR2 FQNEAQ (reference sequence). The CDR3 totals 14 residues. CDR3 DNA sequence: TGTGCCAGCAGCTTGGCTACACCCTACAATGAGCAGTTCTTC. It encodes CASSLATPYNEQFF.